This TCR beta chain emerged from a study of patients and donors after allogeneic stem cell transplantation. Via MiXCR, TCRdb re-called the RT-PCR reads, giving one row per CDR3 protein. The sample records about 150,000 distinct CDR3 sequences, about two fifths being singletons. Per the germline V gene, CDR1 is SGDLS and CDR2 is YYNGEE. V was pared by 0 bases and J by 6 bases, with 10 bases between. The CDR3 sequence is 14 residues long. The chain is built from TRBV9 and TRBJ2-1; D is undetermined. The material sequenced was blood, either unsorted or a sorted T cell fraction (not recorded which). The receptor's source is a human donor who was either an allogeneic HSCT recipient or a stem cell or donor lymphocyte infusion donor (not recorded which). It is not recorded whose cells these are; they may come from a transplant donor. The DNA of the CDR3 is TGTGCCAGCAGCGTAGCTGAGTCTCGCAATGAGCAGTTCTTC. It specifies CASSVAESRNEQFF.